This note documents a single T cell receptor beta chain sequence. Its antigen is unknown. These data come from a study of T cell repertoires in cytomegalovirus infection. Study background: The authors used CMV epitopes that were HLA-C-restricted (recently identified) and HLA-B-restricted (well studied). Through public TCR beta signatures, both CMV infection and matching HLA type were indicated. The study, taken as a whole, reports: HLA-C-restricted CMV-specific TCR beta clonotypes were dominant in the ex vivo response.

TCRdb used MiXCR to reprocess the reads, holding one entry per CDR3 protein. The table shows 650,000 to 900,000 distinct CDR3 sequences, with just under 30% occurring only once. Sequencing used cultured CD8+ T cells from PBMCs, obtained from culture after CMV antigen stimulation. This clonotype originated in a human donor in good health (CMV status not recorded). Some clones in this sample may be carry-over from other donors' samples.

CDR3 nucleotides: TGTGCCAGCTCACTGGCCTCTACTTATACCGGGGAGCTGTTTTTT. It codes for CASSLASTYTGELFF. J is TRBJ2-2 and V is TRBV18; the D is unclear. The CDR3 has 15 amino acids. Germline CDR1 is KGHSH and CDR2 is LQKENI. Trimming took 4 bases from V and 5 from J, leaving 14 bases between them.